This section outlines one T cell receptor (beta chain) sequence together with its context. Its antigen remains unidentified. The entry originates in a study of cytomegalovirus exposure and HLA in healthy donors. Findings and limits, study-wide: Donor immune exposure was known only as CMV serostatus.

CDR1 is SGDLS and CDR2 is YYNGEE in the germline V gene. The CDR3 runs to 14 residues. The V end lost 4 bases, the J end lost 4 bases, and 11 bases lay between the germline ends. PCR used 60 Vbeta primers and 13 Jbeta primers. In the authors' workflow: In a later analysis, some 10 million of tens of millions of unique beta chains occurred in at least two donors. Clones were read by immunoSEQ multiplex PCR, and TCRdb kept only the in-frame ones, dropping some. V and J calls and clone size are copied from that table; D and trimming were computed from the DNA. The table records under 150,000 clones, approximately 79% of them present only once.

V and J are TRBV9 and TRBJ2-2, with D uncertain. The material sequenced was PBMCs. This TCR was recovered from a male donor in good health and CMV-seronegative. CDR3 coding DNA: TGTGCCAGCAGCACTCTCAGCGTCACCGGGGAGCTGTTTTTT. Translated: CASSTLSVTGELFF.